Below, 11 T cell receptor beta chains from the same sample are listed, as sequenced in a study of cytomegalovirus exposure and HLA in healthy donors. This PCR relied on a set of 60 Vbeta primers and 13 Jbeta primers. Here immunoSEQ multiplex PCR was the method, and the copy in TCRdb shows in-frame clones only, minus some. Here the sample spans roughly 100,000 clones, roughly 80% being singletons. Specimen: PBMCs. These receptor sequences come from a man between 35 and 55 years old in good health and CMV-seropositive.

The rearrangement joins TRBV6-5 to TRBJ2-7; 7 nucleotides align to TRBD2. Germline lookup yields CDR1 MNHEY and CDR2 SVGAGI. The trim removed 10 bases at V and 3 bases at J, leaving 9 bases unmatched. This CDR3 has 13 residues. The CDR3 loop reads CATRGTGSYEQYF. The CDR3 DNA sequence: TGTGCCACGCGGGGGACGGGGAGCTACGAGCAGTACTTC.

The chain uses TRBV2 and TRBJ2-7; 7 nucleotides line up with TRBD2. The germline V gene has CDR1 SNHLY and CDR2 FYNNEI. The V gene end was trimmed by 9 bases and the J gene end by 3 bases; junction bases not matched to a gene: 5. The CDR3 contains 12 residues. In DNA form, the CDR3 reads TGTGCCAGTGCTGGGGGGGACTACGAGCAGTACTTC. Translated, it gives CASAGGDYEQYF.

This clone was detected only a few times. The V gene is TRBV5-4, the J gene TRBJ2-3; possible D gene TRBD1, 7 bases. Germline CDR1 reads SGHNT; CDR2 reads YYREEE (reference sequence). The CDR3 is 14 amino acids. Trimming left V 3 bases short and J 3 bases short, with 11 bases between. The CDR3 region is CASSSPGGTDTQYF. CDR3 bases: TGTGCCAGCAGCTCCCCAGGGGGGACAGATACGCAGTATTTT.

This clone was seen more than once but under ten times. The chain has TRBV12-5 and TRBJ1-5, with a possible D match to TRBD1 (5 bases). Per the germline V gene, CDR1 is LGHNT and CDR2 is FRNRAP. The V end lost 3 bases, the J end lost 1 base, and 7 bases lay between the germline ends. CDR3 size: 14 residues. For the CDR3, the DNA is TGTGCTAGTGGTTTTGGGGCAAGCAATCAGCCCCAGCATTTT. Translated, it gives CASGFGASNQPQHF.

This clone came up a few times. This chain uses TRBV19 with TRBJ2-3, with a weak D call TRBD2 (5 bases). The V end was cut by 9 bases, the J end by 7 bases, with 8 bases between. The CDR3 extends over 10 amino acids. The V gene's germline CDR1 is LNHDA and CDR2 SQIVND (reference sequence). DNA for the CDR3: TGTGCCAGCGGGGTGCATACGCAGTATTTT. Translated: CASGVHTQYF. The complete variable domain, with remaining parts taken from reference TRBV19 and TRBJ2-3, reads DGGITQSPKYLFRKEGQNVTLSCEQNLNHDAMYWYRQDPGQGLRLIYYSQIVNDFQKGDIAEGYSVSREKKESFPLTVTSAQKNPTAFYLCASGVHTQYFGPGTRLTVL.

The CDR3 DNA sequence: TGCAGCGCTAGAATAGCGGGAGAAGAGACCCAGTACTTC. It specifies CSARIAGEETQYF. This chain links TRBV29-1 with TRBJ2-5; 9 bases fit TRBD2. Looked up from germline, CDR1 is SQVTM and CDR2 is ANQGSEA. The CDR3 sequence is 13 residues long. Trimming removed 7 bases from V and 3 bases from J; junction bases left unmatched: 6.

The V gene is TRBV20-1, the J gene TRBJ1-2; D is unclear. The germline V gene has CDR1 DFQATT and CDR2 SNEGSKA (reference sequence). This CDR3 spans 9 amino acids. V lost 5 bases and J lost 8, with 6 bases in between. CDR3 coding DNA: TGCAGTGCTTTGCGGGGCTACACCTTC. It yields the protein CSALRGYTF.

The chain is built from TRBV5-6 and TRBJ2-7; possible D gene TRBD2, 5 bases. The CDR3 has 11 residues. Trimming shortened V by 4 bases and J by 9 bases, and 11 bases separated the two germline ends. Germline V gene lookup returns CDR1 SGHDT and CDR2 YYEEEE. In DNA, the CDR3 is TGTGCCAGCAGCCAGACCGGAGGGCAGTACTTC. As protein: CASSQTGGQYF.

The V gene is TRBV11-2, the J gene TRBJ1-1; D is unclear. The V gene's germline CDR1 is SGHAT and CDR2 FQNNGV. Trimming stripped 1 base from V and 2 bases from J, with 8 bases between. The CDR3 is 14 amino acids. The CDR3 nucleotides are TGTGCCAGCAGCTTAGGAAACTTAAACACTGAAGCTTTCTTT. Its protein product is CASSLGNLNTEAFF.

Concerning this clone itself: The junction and the germline gene differ at one end; a read error may be behind it. The chain employs TRBV7-2 and TRBJ2-7; D is ambiguous. The CDR3 covers 15 residues. CDR1 and CDR2 (germline): SGHTA, FQGNSA. The CDR3 DNA reads TGTGCCAGTAGCTTAGTTACTACTACAAACTACGAGCAGTACTTC. Amino acid sequence: CASSLVTTTNYEQYF.

The chain links TRBV27 to TRBJ1-4, with D hard to call. Germline V CDR1 and CDR2: MNHEY, SMNVEV (reference sequence). V was clipped by 1 base and J by 7 bases, with 7 bases between them. This CDR3 comprises 13 residues. The CDR3 reads CASSLLSGEKLFF. CDR3 sequence (DNA): TGTGCCAGCAGTTTATTATCGGGTGAAAAACTGTTTTTT.